The clone carrying this T cell receptor beta chain was detected a few times. The antigen remains undetermined. This specimen belongs to a study of T cell responses to AZD1222 COVID-19 vaccine. The CDR3 length is 13 residues. Trimming cost V 5 bases and J 4 bases; bases outside gene matches: 1. Germline CDR1 and CDR2: MGHDK and SYGVNS. Profiling relied on immunoSEQ multiplex PCR, and the TCRdb table lists in-frame clones only, not all of them. The sample lists some 80,000 clones; 88% were seen once. Study results and caveats: Across spike, vaccine-associated CD4 TCRs were found, dominant at 160-218 and 743-854.

This specimen was peripheral blood, taken 28 days after the second dose of the MenACWY control vaccine. This sequence joins TRBV25-1 and TRBJ1-4; 7 positions match TRBD1. The TCR comes from an adult who received the MenACWY meningococcal vaccine as a control. The CDR3 nucleotides read TGTGCCAGCAGTAGGGACAGTAATGAAAAACTGTTTTTT. It is translated as CASSRDSNEKLFF.